The next 15 T cell receptor beta chains were all read from a single sample in a study of regulatory T cells in long-lasting Graves disease. This sample's time point: newly diagnosed GD, antithyroid drugs for less than 3 months. From PBMCs, RNA was extracted and then used to make the TCR library. Researchers made TCR beta libraries by using iRepertoire HTBI primers and running Arm-PCR on CDR3 regions. TCRdb called the multiplex PCR reads again in MiXCR, with one record for every CDR3 protein. The sample contains about 380,000 distinct CDR3 sequences, 15% of which appear only once. The specimen was peripheral blood mononuclear cells (PBMCs), collected at new diagnosis, from a patient treated with antithyroid drugs. The receptors shown here come from a female donor with Graves disease.

This clonotype came up many times. This chain connects TRBV19 to TRBJ1-1; D is unresolved. The V end lost 4 bases, the J end lost 0 bases, and 6 bases lay between the germline ends. Looked up from germline, CDR1 is LNHDA and CDR2 is SQIVND (reference sequence). This CDR3 spans 13 amino acids. The CDR3 spells CASSTALNTEAFF. CDR3 sequence (DNA): TGTGCCAGTAGTACCGCCTTGAACACTGAAGCTTTCTTT.

This clonotype was seen repeatedly, ten times or more. The gene calls are TRBV7-9 and TRBJ2-7; perhaps TRBD1 as D (7 bases). Germline CDR1 is SEHNR and CDR2 is FQNEAQ (reference sequence). CDR3 length: 18 residues. V gave up 5 bases and J gave up 4 bases, with 27 bases separating them. CDR3 loop: CASSTSGTVGLLEYEQYF. The CDR3 DNA reads TGTGCCAGCAGCACATCCGGGACAGTAGGACTACTTGAATACGAGCAGTACTTC.

This clonotype was counted many times. The chain recombines TRBV18 with TRBJ1-2; a weak D match, TRBD1 (6 bases). The length of the CDR3 is 14 residues. Trimming pared 3 bases from V and 5 bases from J, leaving 13 bases between. Germline values: CDR1 KGHSH, CDR2 LQKENI. In DNA form, the CDR3 reads TGTGCCAGCTCACCGCCGACAGGAATATATGGCTACACCTTC. Translation: CASSPPTGIYGYTF.

This clonotype was counted ten times or more. The gene calls are TRBV6-5 and TRBJ1-1, with D maybe TRBD1 (5 bases). Per germline, CDR1 MNHEY and CDR2 SVGAGI. The CDR3 has 14 residues. Between the trimmed V and J ends, which lost 2 bases and 2 bases, there was a span of 9 bases. The CDR3 is CASSYVGTNTEAFF. The CDR3 DNA is TGTGCCAGCAGTTACGTCGGGACCAACACTGAAGCTTTCTTT.

There are many counts of this clonotype. The chain recombines TRBV29-1 with TRBJ1-1, with D unresolved. The CDR3 loop spans 13 amino acids. CDR1 is SQVTM and CDR2 is ANQGSEA in the germline V gene. Trimming shortened V by 1 base and J by 1 base, and 7 bases separated the two germline ends. The CDR3 DNA reads as TGCAGCGTTGAAGGACGGCAGAACACTGAAGCTTTCTTT. Translated, it gives CSVEGRQNTEAFF.

At least ten counts were recorded for this clonotype. The DNA of the CDR3 is TGTGCCAGCAGCCCCTCGGGGGCTGAAGCTTTCTTT. Its protein product is CASSPSGAEAFF. The chain combines TRBV12-3 or TRBV12-4 with TRBJ1-1, with D perhaps matching TRBD1 (5 bases). The CDR3 covers 12 residues. Between the trimmed V and J ends, which lost 6 bases and 6 bases, there was a span of 11 bases.

This clonotype has only a few counts. This chain links TRBV19 with TRBJ2-6, with 9 bases lining up with TRBD1. CDR3 size: 15 residues. Trimming cost V 10 bases and J 0 bases; bases outside gene matches: 4. CDR1 LNHDA and CDR2 SQIVND come from the germline V gene (reference sequence). This CDR3 reads CATGTGYSGANVLTF. In DNA, the CDR3 is TGTGCCACCGGGACAGGGTACTCTGGGGCCAACGTCCTGACTTTC.

This clonotype was detected ten times or more. This rearrangement joins TRBV11-2 to TRBJ2-1, with D hard to call. The CDR3 spans 12 residues. Germline V gene lookup returns CDR1 SGHAT and CDR2 FQNNGV. V lost 5 bases and J 9 bases, leaving 11 bases between the germline ends. CDR3 DNA: TGTGCCAGCAGCCCCCCCTTTGGTGAGCAGTTCTTC. It encodes CASSPPFGEQFF.

At least ten counts were recorded for this clonotype. This chain connects TRBV19 to TRBJ2-3; TRBD2 matches 13 bases. V dropped 4 bases and J dropped 7; count of bases not matched to a gene: 8. The CDR3 loop spans 16 amino acids. The germline V gene encodes CDR1 LNHDA and CDR2 SQIVND (reference sequence). CDR3 amino acids: CASSTGLAGEGNTQYF. The CDR3 region has the DNA TGTGCCAGTAGTACCGGACTAGCGGGAGAGGGTAATACGCAGTATTTT.

The sample holds many counts of this clonotype. V and J are TRBV7-2 and TRBJ2-5, with 11 bases identical to TRBD2. The CDR3 has 15 residues. After removal of 5 bases from V and 4 bases from J, the junction contained 6 bases not matched to a gene. Germline-derived CDR1 and CDR2 are SGHTA and FQGNSA. The CDR3 DNA sequence: TGTGCCAGCAGCATAGTAGCGGGGGGGGCAGAGACCCAGTACTTC. Encoded protein: CASSIVAGGAETQYF.

This clonotype showed up many times. The chain combines TRBV7-9 with TRBJ2-1; the D is unclear. Trimming pared 2 bases from V and 12 bases from J, leaving 17 bases between. This CDR3 spans 14 amino acids. CDR1 SEHNR and CDR2 FQNEAQ come from the germline V gene (reference sequence). The chain's CDR3 is CASSLPSRQSGQFF. The CDR3 DNA sequence: TGTGCCAGCAGCTTACCCTCAAGACAATCGGGGCAGTTCTTC.

This clonotype was found many times. V usage is TRBV5-1 and J usage is TRBJ1-1; 8 bases map to TRBD1. The V gene end was trimmed by 2 bases and the J gene end by 0 bases; junction bases not matched to a gene: 9. Germline V CDR1 and CDR2: SGHRS, YFSETQ. The CDR3 has 17 residues. The CDR3 sequence: CASSFWDRRKMNTEAFF. The DNA of the CDR3 is TGCGCCAGCAGCTTTTGGGACAGGCGGAAAATGAACACTGAAGCTTTCTTT.

Of note for this clonotype: A much larger clone differs from this one at a single base, so this may be a read error. V is TRBV18 and J is TRBJ2-1, with D unresolved. Trimming cost V 2 bases and J 2 bases, with 10 bases left between them. Germline loops: CDR1 KGHSH, CDR2 LQKENI. This CDR3 has 15 amino acids. In DNA, the CDR3 is TGTGCCAGCTCACCATTGGACGGCCCCTACAATGAGCAGTTCTTC. This encodes CASSPLDGPYNEQFF.

This clonotype turned up a few times. V usage is TRBV19 and J usage is TRBJ1-5; 9 bases align to TRBD1. Germline V gene lookup returns CDR1 LNHDA and CDR2 SQIVND (reference sequence). Unmatched junction bases numbered 13, after V lost 5 bases and J lost 5 bases. This CDR3 spans 17 amino acids. In DNA form, the CDR3 reads TGTGCCAGTAGTTCCTCCCCCGGGACAGGGCTGGATCAGCCCCAGCATTTT. Translated: CASSSSPGTGLDQPQHF.

This clonotype was seen ten or more times. V is TRBV11-2 and J is TRBJ2-1; TRBD2 matches 8 bases. This CDR3 contains 16 residues. The germline gives CDR1 SGHAT, CDR2 FQNNGV. V lost 0 bases, J lost 8 bases, and 9 bases stayed unmatched. The CDR3 coding sequence is TGTGCCAGCAGCTTAGATGGTAGCGGGGTGCTCGATGAGCAGTTCTTC. Translated, it gives CASSLDGSGVLDEQFF.